Listed below are T cell receptor beta chains from one sample, sequenced in a study of T cells and copy number aberrations in small-cell lung cancer. Only in-frame clones appear in the TCRdb table, and some are missing; sequencing was by immunoSEQ multiplex PCR. The sample comprises over a thousand clones, 70% to 85% of which are singletons, and approximately 4% rests with the top ten. What was sequenced was tumor tissue. These receptors came from a man aged 60-69 years with small cell lung cancer. Each CDR3 is given with its conserved first and last residue. D genes are given only for firm matches. Some rows have no size entry. The others give once, few or many, or a class for an expanded clone.

J gene: TRBJ2-7
V gene: TRBV6-5
D gene: -
clone size: -
CDR3 DNA: TGTGCCAGCAGTTACGATTTGGTTGGCTACGAGCAGTACTTC
CDR3 protein: CASSYDLVGYEQYF

J gene: TRBJ2-7
V gene: TRBV4-2
D gene: -
clone size: -
CDR3 DNA: TGTGCCAGCAGCCAAATGAGGGACGTCAGCTCCTACGAGCAGTACTTC
CDR3 protein: CASSQMRDVSSYEQYF

J gene: TRBJ2-2
V gene: TRBV6-5
D gene: TRBD2
clone size: -
CDR3 DNA: TGTGCCAGCAGTTTAGACGGGGGGGGCACCGGGGAGCTGTTTTTT
CDR3 protein: CASSLDGGGTGELFF

J gene: TRBJ2-7
V gene: TRBV19
D gene: TRBD2
clone size: -
CDR3 DNA: TGTGCCAGTAGTCTCGAGGGAGGGTTCCACGAGCAGTACTTC
CDR3 protein: CASSLEGGFHEQYF

J gene: TRBJ2-3
V gene: TRBV29-1
D gene: -
clone size: -
CDR3 DNA: TGCAGCGGGGGATCGGGGCTTACGCAGTATTTT
CDR3 protein: CSGGSGLTQYF

J gene: TRBJ2-3
V gene: TRBV11-3
D gene: TRBD1
clone size: -
CDR3 DNA: TGTGCCAGCAGCCTAGATGGGGGACAGGAGACAGATACGCAGTATTTT
CDR3 protein: CASSLDGGQETDTQYF

J gene: TRBJ1-2
V gene: TRBV10-3
D gene: TRBD1
clone size: -
CDR3 DNA: TGTGCCATCAGTAGGGACAGGGAAACCCTCTATGGCTACACCTTC
CDR3 protein: CAISRDRETLYGYTF

J gene: TRBJ1-4
V gene: TRBV4-3
D gene: -
clone size: -
CDR3 DNA: TGCTCCAGCAGCCACAACAGAAAAGCAACTAATGAAAAACTGTTTTTT
CDR3 protein: CSSSHNRKATNEKLFF

J gene: TRBJ2-1
V gene: TRBV10-1
D gene: TRBD2
clone size: -
CDR3 DNA: TGCGCCAGCCTCGATCTAGCGGGGGGGCCCAATGAGCAGTTCTTC
CDR3 protein: CASLDLAGGPNEQFF

J gene: TRBJ2-5
V gene: TRBV29-1
D gene: TRBD1
clone size: -
CDR3 DNA: TGCAGCGTTGGACAGGGGGGGAGGGAGACCCAGTACTTC
CDR3 protein: CSVGQGGRETQYF

J gene: TRBJ2-2
V gene: TRBV4-3
D gene: TRBD1
clone size: few
CDR3 DNA: TGCGCCAGCAGCCAAGCCACAGGGGCCACCGGGGAGCTGTTTTTT
CDR3 protein: CASSQATGATGELFF

J gene: TRBJ1-1
V gene: TRBV18
D gene: -
clone size: -
CDR3 DNA: TGTGCCAGCTCACGCGTAGGGGGGGATACTGAAGCTTTCTTT
CDR3 protein: CASSRVGGDTEAFF

J gene: TRBJ2-5
V gene: TRBV7-7
D gene: -
clone size: -
CDR3 DNA: TGTGCTAGCAGCTTTGGGATACAAGAGACCCAGTACTTC
CDR3 protein: CASSFGIQETQYF

J gene: TRBJ2-3
V gene: TRBV2
D gene: -
clone size: once
CDR3 DNA: TGTGCCAGCAGTGAGGACAGTTCGTTTGCAGATACGCAGTATTTT
CDR3 protein: CASSEDSSFADTQYF

J gene: TRBJ2-2
V gene: TRBV5-6
D gene: TRBD2
clone size: -
CDR3 DNA: TGTGCCAGCAGCTTGGGACTAGCGGTCGGGGAGCTGGTTTTT
CDR3 protein: CASSLGLAVGELVF